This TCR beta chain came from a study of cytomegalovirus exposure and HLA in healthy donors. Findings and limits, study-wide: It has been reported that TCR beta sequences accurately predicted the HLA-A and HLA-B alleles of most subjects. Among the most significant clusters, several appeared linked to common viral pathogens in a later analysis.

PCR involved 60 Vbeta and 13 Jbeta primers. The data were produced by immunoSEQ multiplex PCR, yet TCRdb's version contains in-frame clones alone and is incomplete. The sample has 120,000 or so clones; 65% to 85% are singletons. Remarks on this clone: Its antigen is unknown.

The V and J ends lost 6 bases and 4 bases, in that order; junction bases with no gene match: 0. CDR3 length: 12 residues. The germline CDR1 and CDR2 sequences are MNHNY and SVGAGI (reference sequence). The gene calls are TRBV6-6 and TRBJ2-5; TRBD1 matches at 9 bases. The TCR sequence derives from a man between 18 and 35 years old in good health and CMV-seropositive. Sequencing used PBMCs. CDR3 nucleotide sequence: TGTGCCAGCAGACAGGGGGCAGAGACCCAGTACTTC. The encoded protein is CASRQGAETQYF.